This section outlines one T cell receptor (beta chain) sequence together with its context. What it binds is unknown. This record belongs to a study of cytomegalovirus exposure and HLA in healthy donors. General study points: In a later analysis, a genetic analysis reported fewer productive-TCR N-insertions in an Asian-associated ancestry cluster than the cohort average. Apparent HLA restriction characterized most CMV-associated TCR beta chains in a later analysis.

The PCR used 60 Vbeta and 13 Jbeta primers. The repertoire was sequenced with immunoSEQ multiplex PCR; TCRdb's copy has only in-frame clones and lacks some. The sample lists about 160,000 clones, 65% to 90% occurring once. After removal of 2 bases from V and 3 bases from J, the junction contained 12 bases not matched to a gene. Germline CDR1 KGHSH, CDR2 LQKENI. The CDR3 contains 19 residues. The chain links TRBV18 to TRBJ2-5; 13 nucleotides agree with TRBD2. The sample was PBMCs. This receptor was identified in a man aged 45-65 years in good health and CMV-seropositive. DNA of the CDR3: TGTGCCAGCTCACCATCTACTAGCGGGAGGGCCACAATGAAAGAGACCCAGTACTTC. Protein sequence: CASSPSTSGRATMKETQYF.